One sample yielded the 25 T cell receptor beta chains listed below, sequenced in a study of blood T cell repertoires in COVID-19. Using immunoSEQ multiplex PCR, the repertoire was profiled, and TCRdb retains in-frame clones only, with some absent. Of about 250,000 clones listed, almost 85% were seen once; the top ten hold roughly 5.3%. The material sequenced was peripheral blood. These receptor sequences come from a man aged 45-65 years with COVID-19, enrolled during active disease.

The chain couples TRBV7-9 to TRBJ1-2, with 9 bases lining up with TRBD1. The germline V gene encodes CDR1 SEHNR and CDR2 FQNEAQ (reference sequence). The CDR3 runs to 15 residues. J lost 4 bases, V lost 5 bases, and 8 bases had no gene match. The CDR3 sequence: CASSPSGTGFYGYTF. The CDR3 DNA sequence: TGTGCCAGCAGCCCCTCCGGGACAGGGTTCTATGGCTACACCTTC.

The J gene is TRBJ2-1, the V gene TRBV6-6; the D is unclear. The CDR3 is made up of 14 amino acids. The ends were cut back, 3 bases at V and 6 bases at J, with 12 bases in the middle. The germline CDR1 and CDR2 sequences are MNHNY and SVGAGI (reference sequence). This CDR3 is CASSYHPPSNEQFF. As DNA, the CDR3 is TGTGCCAGCAGTTATCATCCACCTAGCAATGAGCAGTTCTTC.

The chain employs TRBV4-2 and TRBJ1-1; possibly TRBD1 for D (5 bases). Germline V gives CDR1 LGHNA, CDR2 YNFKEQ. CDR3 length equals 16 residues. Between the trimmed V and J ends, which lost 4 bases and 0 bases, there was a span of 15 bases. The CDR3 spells CASSPKQGEVNTEAFF. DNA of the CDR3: TGTGCCAGCAGCCCGAAGCAGGGTGAGGTGAACACTGAAGCTTTCTTT.

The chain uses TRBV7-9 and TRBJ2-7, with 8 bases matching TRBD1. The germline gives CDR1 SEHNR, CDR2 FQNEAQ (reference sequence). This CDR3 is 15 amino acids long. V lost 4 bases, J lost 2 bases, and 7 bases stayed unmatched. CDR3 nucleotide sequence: TGTGCCAGCAGCTCCCCGACAGGGGTACCCTACGAGCAGTACTTC. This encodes CASSSPTGVPYEQYF.

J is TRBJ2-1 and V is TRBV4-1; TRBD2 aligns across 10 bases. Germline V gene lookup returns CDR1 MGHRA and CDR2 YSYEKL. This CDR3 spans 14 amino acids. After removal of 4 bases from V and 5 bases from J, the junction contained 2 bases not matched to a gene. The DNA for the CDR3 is TGCGCCAGCAGCCGAGGACTAGCGGACAATGAGCAGTTCTTC. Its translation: CASSRGLADNEQFF.

The CDR3 DNA reads as TGTGCCAGCAGCTTAGGGTACTCCACAGATACGCAGTATTTT. This codes for CASSLGYSTDTQYF. V is TRBV7-9 and J is TRBJ2-3, with D unresolved. Trimming took off 1 base at V and 2 bases at J, with 7 bases between the two ends. This CDR3 has 14 amino acids. Germline lookup yields CDR1 SEHNR and CDR2 FQNEAQ (reference sequence). Full variable domain (outside the CDR3, taken from reference TRBV7-9 and TRBJ2-3): DTGVSQNPRHKITKRGQNVTFRCDPISEHNRLYWYRQTLGQGPEFLTYFQNEAQLEKSRLLSDRFSAERPKGSFSTLEIQRTEQGDSAMYLCASSLGYSTDTQYFGPGTRLTVL.

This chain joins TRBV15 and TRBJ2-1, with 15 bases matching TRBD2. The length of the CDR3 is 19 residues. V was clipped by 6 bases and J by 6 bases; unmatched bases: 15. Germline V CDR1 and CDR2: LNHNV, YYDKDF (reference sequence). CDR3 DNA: TGTGCCACCAGAATAAGCTACCCGGGACTAGCGGGGGGACCCAATGAGCAGTTCTTC. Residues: CATRISYPGLAGGPNEQFF.

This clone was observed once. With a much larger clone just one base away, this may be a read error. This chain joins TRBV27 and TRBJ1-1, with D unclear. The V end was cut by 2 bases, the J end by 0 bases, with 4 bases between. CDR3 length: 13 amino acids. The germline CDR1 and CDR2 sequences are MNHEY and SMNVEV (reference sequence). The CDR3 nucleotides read TGTGCCAGCAGTTTAGACATGAACACTGAAGCTTTCTTT. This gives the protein CASSLDMNTEAFF.

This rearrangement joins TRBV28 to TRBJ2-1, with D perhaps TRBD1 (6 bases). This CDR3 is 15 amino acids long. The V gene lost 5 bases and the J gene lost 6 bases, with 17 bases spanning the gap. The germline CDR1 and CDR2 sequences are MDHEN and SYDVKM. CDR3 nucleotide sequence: TGTGCCAGCAGTACCGGGCTATGGGACATCAATGAGCAGTTCTTC. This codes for CASSTGLWDINEQFF.

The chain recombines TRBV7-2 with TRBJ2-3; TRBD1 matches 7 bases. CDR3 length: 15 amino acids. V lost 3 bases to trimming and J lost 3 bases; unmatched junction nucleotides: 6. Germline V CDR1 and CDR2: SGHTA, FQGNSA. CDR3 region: CASSFVGTATDTQYF. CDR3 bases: TGTGCCAGCAGCTTCGTGGGGACAGCAACAGATACGCAGTATTTT. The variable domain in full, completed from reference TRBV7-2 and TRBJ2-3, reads GAGVSQSPSNKVTEKGKDVELRCDPISGHTALYWYRQSLGQGLEFLIYFQGNSAPDKSGLPSDRFSAERTGGSVSTLTIQRTQQEDSAVYLCASSFVGTATDTQYFGPGTRLTVL.

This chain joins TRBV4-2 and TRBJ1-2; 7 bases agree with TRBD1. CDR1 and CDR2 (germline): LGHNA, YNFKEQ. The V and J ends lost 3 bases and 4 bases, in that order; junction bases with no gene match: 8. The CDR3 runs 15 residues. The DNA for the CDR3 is TGTGCCAGCAGCCAGTTACAGGGGCCCATCTATGGCTACACCTTC. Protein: CASSQLQGPIYGYTF.

CDR3 sequence reads: CASSQERGNEQYF. CDR3 in DNA: TGTGCCAGCAGCCAAGAACGAGGGAACGAGCAGTACTTC. The chain is built from TRBV4-2 and TRBJ2-7, with D possibly matching TRBD2 (5 bases). CDR1 LGHNA and CDR2 YNFKEQ come from the germline V gene. V dropped 0 bases and J dropped 5 bases, with 8 bases sitting between them. The CDR3 totals 13 residues.

CDR3 sequence reads: CASSILGNYEQYF. The DNA for the CDR3 is TGTGCCAGTAGTATTCTGGGCAACTACGAGCAGTACTTC. The chain couples TRBV19 to TRBJ2-7, with no clear D. V was cut by 3 bases and J by 3 bases, with 9 bases left in between. Per the germline V gene, CDR1 is LNHDA and CDR2 is SQIVND (reference sequence). The CDR3 spans 13 residues.

The CDR3 loop reads CATSRDPPGAGGRVDTQYF. In nucleotides, the CDR3 is TGTGCCACCAGCAGAGACCCCCCTGGGGCGGGGGGGCGAGTAGATACGCAGTATTTT. This chain connects TRBV15 to TRBJ2-3; 9 positions match TRBD2. V shed 0 bases, J shed 5 bases, and the junction held 15 bases outside the gene matches. CDR3 length equals 19 residues. The germline CDR1 and CDR2 sequences are LNHNV and YYDKDF (reference sequence).

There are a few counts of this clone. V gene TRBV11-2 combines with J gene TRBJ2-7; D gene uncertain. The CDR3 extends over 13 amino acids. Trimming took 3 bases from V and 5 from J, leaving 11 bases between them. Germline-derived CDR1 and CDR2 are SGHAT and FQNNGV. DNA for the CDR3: TGTGCCAGCAGCTTGACTGTAACCCACGAGCAGTACTTC. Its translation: CASSLTVTHEQYF. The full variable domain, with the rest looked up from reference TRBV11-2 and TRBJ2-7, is EAGVAQSPRYKIIEKRQSVAFWCNPISGHATLYWYQQILGQGPKLLIQFQNNGVVDDSQLPKDRFSAERLKGVDSTLKIQPAKLEDSAVYLCASSLTVTHEQYFGPGTRLTVT.

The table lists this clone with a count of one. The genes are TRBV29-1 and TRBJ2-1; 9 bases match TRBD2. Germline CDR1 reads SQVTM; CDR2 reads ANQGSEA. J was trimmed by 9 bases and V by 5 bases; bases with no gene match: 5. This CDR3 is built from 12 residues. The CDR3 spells CSVNLAGPEQFF. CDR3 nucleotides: TGCAGCGTTAATCTAGCGGGGCCTGAGCAGTTCTTC.

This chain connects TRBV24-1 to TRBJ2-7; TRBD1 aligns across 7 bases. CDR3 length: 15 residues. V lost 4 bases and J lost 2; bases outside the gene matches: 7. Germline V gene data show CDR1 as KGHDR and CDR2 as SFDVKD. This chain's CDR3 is CATSDPGQSTYEQYF. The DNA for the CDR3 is TGTGCCACCAGTGACCCGGGACAGTCAACCTACGAGCAGTACTTC.

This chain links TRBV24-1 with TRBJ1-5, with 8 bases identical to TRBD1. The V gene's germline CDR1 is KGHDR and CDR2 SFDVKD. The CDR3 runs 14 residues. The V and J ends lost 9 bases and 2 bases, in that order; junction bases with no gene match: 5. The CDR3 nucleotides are TGTGCCACCGCAGACAGGGGTGGCAATCAGCCCCAGCATTTT. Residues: CATADRGGNQPQHF.

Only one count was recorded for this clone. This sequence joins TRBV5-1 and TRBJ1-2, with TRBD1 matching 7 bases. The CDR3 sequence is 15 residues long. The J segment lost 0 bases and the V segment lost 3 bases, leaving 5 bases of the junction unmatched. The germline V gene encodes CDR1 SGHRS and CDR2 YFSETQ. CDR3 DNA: TGCGCCAGCAGCTCGGGACAGTCTACTAACTATGGCTACACCTTC. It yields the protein CASSSGQSTNYGYTF.

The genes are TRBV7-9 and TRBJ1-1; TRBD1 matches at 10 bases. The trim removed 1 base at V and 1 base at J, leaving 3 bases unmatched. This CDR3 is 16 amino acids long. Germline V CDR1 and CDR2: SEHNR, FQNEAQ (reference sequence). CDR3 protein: CASSLGTGGANTEAFF. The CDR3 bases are TGTGCCAGCAGCTTAGGGACAGGGGGAGCGAACACTGAAGCTTTCTTT.

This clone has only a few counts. The CDR3 is CASSLDLGVGFEAFF. DNA of the CDR3: TGTGCCAGCAGCTTAGATTTAGGCGTCGGGTTTGAAGCTTTCTTT. The genes are TRBV11-2 and TRBJ1-1; D unresolved. The CDR3 runs 15 residues. V gave up 0 bases and J gave up 7 bases, with 15 bases separating them. Germline CDR1 SGHAT, CDR2 FQNNGV.

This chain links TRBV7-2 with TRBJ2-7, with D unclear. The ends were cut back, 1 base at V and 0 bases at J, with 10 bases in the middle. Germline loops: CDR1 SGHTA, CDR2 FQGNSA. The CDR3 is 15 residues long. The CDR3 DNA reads TGTGCCAGCAGCTTAGGCCAGTCAAGCTCCTACGAGCAGTACTTC. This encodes CASSLGQSSSYEQYF.

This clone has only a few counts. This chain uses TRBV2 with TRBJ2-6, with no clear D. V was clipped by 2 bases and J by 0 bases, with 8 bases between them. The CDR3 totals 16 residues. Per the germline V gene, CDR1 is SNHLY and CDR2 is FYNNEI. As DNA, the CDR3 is TGTGCCAGCAGTGAATCGGTGAGCTCTGGGGCCAACGTCCTGACTTTC. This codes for CASSESVSSGANVLTF. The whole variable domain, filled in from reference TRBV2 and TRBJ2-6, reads EPEVTQTPSHQVTQMGQEVILRCVPISNHLYFYWYRQILGQKVEFLVSFYNNEISEKSEIFDDQFSVERPDGSNFTLKIRSTKLEDSAMYFCASSESVSSGANVLTFGAGSRLTVL.

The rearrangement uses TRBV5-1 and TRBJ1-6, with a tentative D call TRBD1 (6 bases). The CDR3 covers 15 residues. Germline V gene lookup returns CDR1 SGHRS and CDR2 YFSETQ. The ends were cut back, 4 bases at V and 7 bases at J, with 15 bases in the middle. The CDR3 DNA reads TGCGCCAGCAGCGAACAGGGTCCGACGAATTCACCCCTCCACTTT. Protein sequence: CASSEQGPTNSPLHF.

CDR3 loop: CASSGTGLNTEAFF. Here the CDR3 DNA reads TGTGCCAGCTCCGGGACAGGATTGAACACTGAAGCTTTCTTT. V and J are TRBV18 and TRBJ1-1; TRBD1 matches 8 bases. CDR1 KGHSH and CDR2 LQKENI come from the germline V gene. The CDR3 spans 14 residues. After removal of 6 bases from V and 0 bases from J, the junction contained 3 bases not matched to a gene.